This T cell receptor (beta chain) comes out of a study of blood T cell repertoires in COVID-19. TCRdb's table, derived via immunoSEQ multiplex PCR, lists solely in-frame clones and lacks some. The sample yields approximately 110,000 clones, about 94% seen once. The CDR3 runs 13 residues. CDR1 LGHNA and CDR2 YSLEER come from the germline V gene. Deletions cut 2 bases from V and 7 bases from J, with 10 bases between. The TCR comes from a man aged 45 to 65 with COVID-19, enrolled during active disease. The genes are TRBV4-3 and TRBJ2-3, with D perhaps matching TRBD2 (7 bases). Sequenced material: peripheral blood. CDR3 loop: CASSQPGGHTQYF. The CDR3, as DNA: TGCGCCAGCAGCCAACCCGGGGGGCATACGCAGTATTTT.